This TCR beta chain was captured in a study of T cells in Graves' hyperthyroidism and ophthalmopathy. The CDR3 consists of 15 residues. Germline trimming cut 4 bases from V and 6 bases from J; bases unmatched to any gene: 15. The V gene's germline CDR1 is DFQATT and CDR2 SNEGSKA (reference sequence). RNA transcripts provided the source from which TCR beta CDR3 regions were amplified. TCR CDR3 underwent first-round RT-PCR with the HTBI primer set. Using its own MiXCR run on the multiplex PCR reads, TCRdb lists one record per CDR3 protein. This table holds 200,000 to 250,000 distinct CDR3 sequences, less than 20% found once. Regarding this clonotype: This may arise from a read error, as a much more abundant clone is one base away.

The receptor was derived from a woman in her forties or fifties with Graves' hyperthyroidism. Sample: blood. V usage is TRBV20-1 and J usage is TRBJ2-7; 7 bases map to TRBD1. The CDR3 nucleotides are TGCAGTGCTATAGGTGGGACAGACCATTTCGCCGAGCAGTACTTC. Translation: CSAIGGTDHFAEQYF.